One and the same sample provided the 24 T cell receptor beta chains below, sequenced in a study of T cell repertoires in MIS-A myocarditis. Using immunoSEQ multiplex PCR, the repertoire was profiled, and TCRdb retains in-frame clones only, with some absent. Of about 10,000 clones listed, more than 85% are singletons. The sample comprised thoracic lymph node tissue obtained at autopsy. The receptors were sampled from a man between 18 and 29 years old with fulminant myocarditis from multisystem inflammatory syndrome in adults (MIS-A) after COVID-19.

The gene calls are TRBV28 and TRBJ2-6; 7 nucleotides agree with TRBD1. Germline CDR1 reads MDHEN; CDR2 reads SYDVKM. Trimming at V came to 5 bases and at J to 6 bases, leaving 19 bases not matched to a gene. This CDR3 has 19 residues. As DNA, the CDR3 is TGTGCCAGCAGTATATTAAGGGGGACAGAAGCTTTACCGGCCAACGTCCTGACTTTC. It encodes CASSILRGTEALPANVLTF.

The rearrangement uses TRBV4-3 and TRBJ1-2; 8 bases match TRBD1. V shed 7 bases and J 4 bases; nucleotides not matched to a gene: 11. CDR1 and CDR2 (germline): LGHNA, YSLEER. The CDR3 has 15 residues. CDR3 DNA: TGCGCCAGCAATCCAGAGCAGGGGGCGGGCTATGGCTACACCTTC. Residues: CASNPEQGAGYGYTF.

The V gene is TRBV7-2, the J gene TRBJ2-5; a weak D match, TRBD2 (5 bases). Germline assignment: CDR1 SGHTA and CDR2 FQGNSA. This CDR3 is 18 amino acids long. V was cut by 3 bases and J by 4 bases, with 24 bases left in between. The CDR3 spells CASSFPGATGKILETQYF. In DNA form, the CDR3 reads TGTGCCAGCAGCTTTCCGGGTGCGACGGGGAAGATCTTAGAGACCCAGTACTTC.

The chain links TRBV21-1 to TRBJ1-2; TRBD1 was called by the table and not checked on the DNA. TRBV21-1 is shown as a pseudogene. This CDR3 contains 15 residues. CDR3 sequence (DNA): TGTGCCAGCAGCAAAGATAAGGGGCGCCCCTATGGCTACACCTTC. It yields the protein CASSKDKGRPYGYTF.

The chain links TRBV5-6 to TRBJ1-6; 7 bases agree with TRBD1. Losses at the gene ends were 4 bases for V and 6 bases for J; bases not matched to a gene: 13. The CDR3 runs to 17 residues. CDR1 SGHDT and CDR2 YYEEEE come from the germline V gene. CDR3 residues: CASSRGRIGQANSPLHF. Written as DNA, the CDR3 is TGTGCCAGCAGCCGCGGGCGAATAGGACAGGCTAATTCACCCCTCCACTTT.

This chain links TRBV25-1 with TRBJ2-4; D is unresolved. Trimming pared 8 bases from V and 1 base from J, leaving 12 bases between. CDR1 MGHDK and CDR2 SYGVNS come from the germline V gene. CDR3 length: 14 residues. The CDR3 DNA sequence: TGTGCCAGCTCCGCCGGCTTGGCCAAAAACATTCAGTACTTC. It translates to CASSAGLAKNIQYF.

This clone was detected only a few times. The gene calls are TRBV6-1 and TRBJ2-7; 8 bases are a match to TRBD1. J was trimmed by 0 bases and V by 3 bases; bases with no gene match: 4. Per germline, CDR1 MNHNS and CDR2 SASEGT. The CDR3 length is 15 residues. This CDR3 is CASSDRDRLSYEQYF. The CDR3, as DNA: TGTGCCAGCAGTGACCGGGACAGGCTCTCCTACGAGCAGTACTTC.

J is TRBJ1-1 and V is TRBV28; 8 positions match TRBD1. Unmatched junction bases numbered 14, after V lost 10 bases and J lost 4 bases. CDR1 and CDR2 (germline): MDHEN, SYDVKM. The CDR3 totals 15 residues. CDR3 DNA: TGTGCCATCGCTGGGCAGGGGGCGCGATTCACTGAAGCTTTCTTT. It is translated as CAIAGQGARFTEAFF.

This chain joins TRBV4-2 and TRBJ2-2; a weak D match, TRBD2 (6 bases). The CDR3 is 15 amino acids. Germline CDR1 reads LGHNA; CDR2 reads YNFKEQ. Trimming stripped 6 bases from V and 0 bases from J, with 11 bases between. The CDR3 nucleotides read TGTGCCAGCAGTCCGGGGGTGGCGAACACCGGGGAGCTGTTTTTT. Protein product: CASSPGVANTGELFF.

CDR3 in DNA: TGTGCCAGTAGTATCCCGGGACTAGCGGCGAGCACAGATACGCAGTATTTT. Its translation is CASSIPGLAASTDTQYF. The genes are TRBV19 and TRBJ2-3, with TRBD2 matching 11 bases. This CDR3 is 17 amino acids long. Germline assignment: CDR1 LNHDA and CDR2 SQIVND (reference sequence). With V trimmed by 3 bases and J by 0 bases, 5 bases remained unmatched.

CDR3 DNA sequence: TGCAGCGTTTTGAAACAGGGGGCCTACGAGCAGTACTTC. Protein product: CSVLKQGAYEQYF. The chain joins TRBV29-1 to TRBJ2-7; 8 bases map to TRBD1. CDR1 and CDR2 from the germline V gene are SQVTM and ANQGSEA. Germline trimming cut 5 bases from V and 2 bases from J; bases unmatched to any gene: 5. The CDR3 has 13 residues.

The chain links TRBV4-1 to TRBJ2-3; TRBD2 might be the D (6 bases). Germline values: CDR1 MGHRA, CDR2 YSYEKL. With 6 bases removed from V and 0 bases from J, the gap between germline ends came to 7 bases. The CDR3 loop spans 13 amino acids. CDR3 sequence reads: CASRGGSTDTQYF. CDR3 DNA sequence: TGCGCCAGCAGGGGAGGAAGCACAGATACGCAGTATTTT.

The rearrangement uses TRBV6-5 and TRBJ1-5; possibly TRBD1 for D (6 bases). In germline, CDR1 is MNHEY, CDR2 SVGAGI. The ends were cut back, 8 bases at V and 0 bases at J, with 11 bases in the middle. CDR3 length: 14 residues. CDR3 DNA: TGTGCCAGCCATGGGGACAATAGCAATCAGCCCCAGCATTTT. Amino acids: CASHGDNSNQPQHF.

The chain links TRBV2 to TRBJ1-2; 8 nucleotides align to TRBD1. V shed 7 bases and J 10 bases; nucleotides not matched to a gene: 8. Looked up from germline, CDR1 is SNHLY and CDR2 is FYNNEI. The CDR3 totals 12 residues. CDR3 DNA: TGTGCCAGCAAAGAGGGACAGGACGCCTACACCTTC. This gives the protein CASKEGQDAYTF.

This chain links TRBV14 with TRBJ1-5; D is undetermined. The CDR3 is 13 amino acids. V was clipped by 3 bases and J by 7 bases, with 10 bases between them. Per germline, CDR1 SGHDN and CDR2 FVKESK. The chain's CDR3 is CASSQDPDQPQHF. CDR3 nucleotides: TGTGCCAGCAGCCAGGACCCCGACCAGCCCCAGCATTTT.

This clone has just one count. V and J are TRBV3-1 (or the pseudogene TRBV3-2) and TRBJ1-2; D remains ambiguous. CDR1 is LGHDT, CDR2 YNNKEL, per germline (reference sequence). This CDR3 contains 14 residues. V dropped 0 bases and J dropped 7 bases, with 12 bases sitting between them. The CDR3 region is CASSQDGIRGGYTF. The CDR3 nucleotides are TGTGCCAGCAGCCAAGATGGCATCCGGGGTGGCTACACCTTC.

Details on this clone: The junction and the germline gene differ at one end; a read error may be behind it. The chain recombines TRBV6-5 with TRBJ1-2; 7 nucleotides agree with TRBD1. The CDR3 is made up of 11 amino acids. Germline V gene data show CDR1 as MNHEY and CDR2 as SVGAGI. The CDR3 spells CASRYEGALDF. The DNA for the CDR3 is TGTGCCAGCAGATACGAGGGGGCCTTGGATTTC.

This clone appeared a single time. The rearrangement joins TRBV6-1 to TRBJ1-2, with D uncertain. With 1 base removed from V and 6 bases from J, the gap between germline ends came to 3 bases. This CDR3 is 11 amino acids long. CDR1 and CDR2 from the germline V gene are MNHNS and SASEGT. The CDR3 DNA is TGTGCCAGCAGTGAAGGGCATGGCTACACCTTC. Translating gives CASSEGHGYTF.

The rearrangement uses TRBV27 and TRBJ1-1; 10 bases line up with TRBD1. Germline V gene data show CDR1 as MNHEY and CDR2 as SMNVEV (reference sequence). The CDR3 extends over 14 amino acids. Trimming took 6 bases from V and 5 from J; bases not matched to a gene: 6. The DNA of the CDR3 is TGTGCCAGCAGATTCCGGGACAGGGGTACTGAAGCTTTCTTT. Its translation: CASRFRDRGTEAFF.

The V call is TRBV5-1, the J call TRBJ2-7; 9 bases match TRBD2. J was trimmed by 6 bases and V by 2 bases; bases with no gene match: 6. Germline values: CDR1 SGHRS, CDR2 YFSETQ. The CDR3 sequence is 14 residues long. Here the CDR3 reads CASSFSGSGSEQYF. CDR3 bases: TGCGCCAGCAGCTTTAGCGGGAGTGGATCCGAGCAGTACTTC.

J is TRBJ2-5 and V is TRBV7-9; D is perhaps TRBD1 (5 bases). The CDR3 extends over 14 amino acids. V dropped 4 bases and J dropped 2 bases, with 11 bases sitting between them. Germline CDR1 is SEHNR and CDR2 is FQNEAQ (reference sequence). This chain's CDR3 is CASSWISGQETQYF. CDR3 DNA sequence: TGTGCCAGCAGCTGGATTTCAGGGCAAGAGACCCAGTACTTC. Complete variable domain (other parts from reference TRBV7-9 and TRBJ2-5): DTGVSQNPRHKITKRGQNVTFRCDPISEHNRLYWYRQTLGQGPEFLTYFQNEAQLEKSRLLSDRFSAERPKGSFSTLEIQRTEQGDSAMYLCASSWISGQETQYFGPGTRLLVL.

The rearrangement joins TRBV2 to TRBJ2-2; TRBD1 might be the D (6 bases). The V gene's germline CDR1 is SNHLY and CDR2 FYNNEI. The CDR3 extends over 13 amino acids. V was shortened by 7 bases and J by 6 bases, with 12 bases between the two germline ends. The CDR3 DNA reads TGTGCCAGCAAGAGACAGGAGTCCGGGGAGCTGTTTTTT. Protein product: CASKRQESGELFF.

The chain links TRBV7-2 to TRBJ2-5; TRBD2 might be the D (6 bases). CDR1 and CDR2 from the germline V gene are SGHTA and FQGNSA. With 2 bases removed from V and 5 bases from J, the gap between germline ends came to 15 bases. This CDR3 is 15 amino acids long. The CDR3 DNA sequence: TGTGCCAGCAGCTTAAGAAAGACTGGAGGGGAGACCCAGTACTTC. Protein product: CASSLRKTGGETQYF.

The chain recombines TRBV7-9 with TRBJ1-1; 9 bases match TRBD1. The V gene end was trimmed by 1 base and the J gene end by 4 bases; junction bases not matched to a gene: 10. CDR3 length equals 17 residues. CDR1 and CDR2 (germline): SEHNR, FQNEAQ (reference sequence). The DNA of the CDR3 is TGTGCCAGCAGCTTAGAATATCGGGACAGGGAGTTCACTGAAGCTTTCTTT. Amino acids: CASSLEYRDREFTEAFF.